The sequence of this T cell receptor (beta chain) was determined in a study of blood T cells in healthy people across ages. Sample-barcoded 5' priming and a J-beta primer mix drove a second PCR of roughly 7 to 11 cycles. One entry per CDR3 protein results from TCRdb running MiXCR on the 5' RACE reads. The sample carries about 570,000 distinct CDR3 sequences, about 28% recorded once. Points from the study as a whole: Age brought a roughly linear fall in TCR beta diversity measured per million T cells.

This clonotype was seen a handful of times. Its antigen is not identified. From germline, CDR1 is SGHDN and CDR2 FVKESK. V trimming: 0 bases; J trimming: 7 bases; junction bases outside the gene matches: 8. This CDR3 contains 16 residues. The same specimen was also included in a second study, on T cells of mothers and their children. That paper adds: Related mother-child pairs showed slightly, non-significantly higher overlap than unrelated pairs. No T cell clones of persistent microchimeric origin were detected.

This rearrangement joins TRBV14 to TRBJ2-5; the match to TRBD2 covers 10 bases. The sequencing input was blood. This clonotype originated in a boy younger than 10 in good health. The CDR3: CASSQEKAGGLGTQYF. Here the CDR3 DNA reads TGTGCCAGCAGCCAAGAGAAAGCGGGAGGGCTGGGGACCCAGTACTTC.